This T cell receptor (beta chain) was captured by sequencing in a study of blood T cell repertoires in COVID-19. Some clones are missing from TCRdb's copy, which holds only in-frame ones; the method was immunoSEQ multiplex PCR. The sample records 300,000 to 450,000 clones, about 80% being singletons. Germline V CDR1 and CDR2: LNHDA, SQIVND (reference sequence). Trimming cost V 3 bases and J 4 bases, with 18 bases left between them. The CDR3 runs to 17 residues. The sample consisted of peripheral blood. This chain uses TRBV19 with TRBJ2-2; a possible D gene is TRBD2 (7 bases). The receptor comes from a human donor with acute or convalescent COVID-19. The donor label of this sample is uncertain. For the CDR3, the DNA is TGTGCCAGTAGTATTCTATTACAGGGAGGGGGCACCGGGGAGCTGTTTTTT. Protein sequence: CASSILLQGGGTGELFF.